Listed here are 30 T cell receptor beta chains from one sample, sequenced in a study of T cell clonotyping in hematopoietic cell transplantation. Repertoires were generated with immunoSEQ multiplex PCR, while TCRdb's copy carries only in-frame clones and drops some. The table records more than 5,000 clones, around nine tenths of them present only once. Specimen: peripheral blood mononuclear cells, collected 100 days after allogeneic stem cell transplant. Every receptor here comes from a female patient in her thirties or forties who had an allogeneic stem cell transplant from a related donor, so the T cells may come from the graft donor. Some clones in this sample may be carry-over from other donors' samples.

The V call is TRBV5-1, the J call TRBJ1-2; TRBD1 might be the D (5 bases). The CDR3 consists of 14 residues. V was trimmed by 4 bases and J by 1 base, leaving 11 bases between them. The germline CDR1 and CDR2 sequences are SGHRS and YFSETQ. CDR3 bases: TGCGCCAGCAGCCAGAATCAGGGTAACTATGGCTACACCTTC. The encoded protein is CASSQNQGNYGYTF.

The chain carries TRBV10-1 and TRBJ2-7, with TRBD1 matching 10 bases. Germline CDR1 WNHNN, CDR2 SYGVQD (reference sequence). V trimming: 7 bases; J trimming: 2 bases; junction bases outside the gene matches: 5. The CDR3 contains 14 residues. The CDR3 DNA reads TGCGCCAGCATACGGGACAGGGGTCCCTACGAGCAGTACTTC. Translation gives CASIRDRGPYEQYF.

The J gene is TRBJ2-5, the V gene TRBV7-9; 8 nucleotides match TRBD2. V lost 5 bases to trimming and J lost 5 bases; unmatched junction nucleotides: 10. CDR1 and CDR2 (germline): SEHNR, FQNEAQ (reference sequence). The CDR3 totals 15 residues. CDR3 DNA: TGTGCCAGCAGCCATACTAGCGGAGGGGCCGAGACCCAGTACTTC. Translating it yields CASSHTSGGAETQYF.

The chain uses TRBV28 and TRBJ1-1, with D unclear. In germline, CDR1 is MDHEN, CDR2 SYDVKM. The CDR3 covers 14 residues. Trimming cost V 6 bases and J 4 bases, with 15 bases left between them. The CDR3 protein is CASSPGDLVTEAFF. DNA of the CDR3: TGTGCCAGCAGCCCGGGAGACCTGGTCACTGAAGCTTTCTTT.

In DNA, the CDR3 is TGTGCCAGCAGGGGGACAGGGGCCCTCTACGAGCAGTACTTC. Encoded protein: CASRGTGALYEQYF. The chain combines TRBV27 with TRBJ2-7; 10 positions match TRBD1. Unmatched junction bases numbered 5, after V lost 6 bases and J lost 3 bases. CDR3 size: 14 residues. Germline CDR1 MNHEY, CDR2 SMNVEV (reference sequence).

This clone showed up just a few times. The chain joins TRBV7-2 to TRBJ1-5; 8 nucleotides agree with TRBD1. CDR1 and CDR2 from the germline V gene are SGHTA and FQGNSA. The CDR3 contains 14 residues. Trimming removed 4 bases from V and 7 bases from J; junction bases left unmatched: 6. The CDR3 DNA sequence: TGTGCCAGCAGCTCTACAGGGGGAGTCCAGCCCCAGCATTTT. Its translation: CASSSTGGVQPQHF. Drawing the rest from reference TRBV7-2 and TRBJ1-5, the complete variable domain is GAGVSQSPSNKVTEKGKDVELRCDPISGHTALYWYRQSLGQGLEFLIYFQGNSAPDKSGLPSDRFSAERTGGSVSTLTIQRTQQEDSAVYLCASSSTGGVQPQHFGDGTRLSIL.

The chain has TRBV6-5 and TRBJ2-7; D is undetermined. The CDR3 is made up of 13 amino acids. V lost 6 bases and J 6 bases, leaving 15 bases between the germline ends. Per the germline V gene, CDR1 is MNHEY and CDR2 is SVGAGI. The CDR3 DNA reads as TGTGCCAGCAGCGCCCCATTAAGGACCGAGCAGTACTTC. Amino acids: CASSAPLRTEQYF.

The rearrangement joins TRBV18 to TRBJ2-7, with D hard to call. This CDR3 has 11 residues. Per germline, CDR1 KGHSH and CDR2 LQKENI. V gave up 6 bases and J gave up 3 bases, with 6 bases separating them. The CDR3 sequence is CASSSNYEQYF. CDR3 in DNA: TGTGCCAGCTCGTCGAACTACGAGCAGTACTTC. The complete variable domain, with remaining parts taken from reference TRBV18 and TRBJ2-7, reads NAGVMQNPRHLVRRRGQEARLRCSPMKGHSHVYWYRQLPEEGLKFMVYLQKENIIDESGMPKERFSAEFPKEGPSILRIQQVVRGDSAAYFCASSSNYEQYFGPGTRLTVT.

The chain couples TRBV27 to TRBJ2-1, with a possible D match to TRBD2 (5 bases). This CDR3 comprises 18 residues. Germline values: CDR1 MNHEY, CDR2 SMNVEV (reference sequence). Trimming took 4 bases from V and 5 from J, leaving 24 bases between them. The CDR3: CASSSVFLASKSDNEQFF. CDR3 nucleotides: TGTGCCAGCAGTTCAGTGTTCCTAGCCTCTAAGTCGGACAATGAGCAGTTCTTC.

The V call is TRBV6-4, the J call TRBJ1-5, with 7 positions matching TRBD1. There are 14 residues in the CDR3. Germline V gene sequence: CDR1 MRHNA, CDR2 SNTAGT. Trimming removed 4 bases from V and 6 bases from J; junction bases left unmatched: 6. CDR3 protein: CASSAGQEGQPQHF. CDR3 nucleotide sequence: TGTGCCAGCAGTGCCGGACAGGAGGGTCAGCCCCAGCATTTT.

V usage is TRBV6-5 and J usage is TRBJ2-2; a possible D gene is TRBD2 (5 bases). Germline V CDR1 and CDR2: MNHEY, SVGAGI. The CDR3 consists of 16 residues. V shed 0 bases and J shed 4 bases, with 12 bases lying between them. Here the CDR3 reads CASSYSKASFTGELFF. CDR3 in DNA: TGTGCCAGCAGTTACTCGAAGGCTAGCTTCACCGGGGAGCTGTTTTTT.

This rearrangement joins TRBV7-2 to TRBJ2-1; TRBD2 matches 14 bases. Germline V gene sequence: CDR1 SGHTA, CDR2 FQGNSA. V dropped 5 bases and J dropped 9; count of bases not matched to a gene: 6. The CDR3 contains 15 residues. The CDR3 reads CASSVGLAGVSEQFF. The CDR3 DNA follows: TGTGCCAGCAGCGTGGGACTAGCGGGAGTTAGTGAGCAGTTCTTC.

The chain is built from TRBV7-8 and TRBJ2-3; D is uncertain. Germline CDR1 SGHVS, CDR2 FQNEAQ. The CDR3 length is 12 residues. V lost 5 bases and J lost 6, with 9 bases in between. In nucleotides, the CDR3 is TGTGCCAGCAGCCCCGGAATGGATACGCAGTATTTT. This encodes CASSPGMDTQYF.

CDR3 nucleotide sequence: TGTGCCAGTAGTAACCCCCTGGGGGGGCAACGTACGAAGCAGTACTTC. Translation gives CASSNPLGGQRTKQYF. The chain has TRBV19 and TRBJ2-7, with D tentatively TRBD2 (7 bases). The CDR3 runs 16 residues. The germline V and J ends were trimmed by 4 bases and 8 bases, with 24 bases remaining between them. The germline V gene has CDR1 LNHDA and CDR2 SQIVND (reference sequence).

The rearrangement links TRBV28 to TRBJ2-7; 9 nucleotides line up with TRBD2. Looked up from germline, CDR1 is MDHEN and CDR2 is SYDVKM. The CDR3 is made up of 15 amino acids. V gave up 4 bases and J gave up 3 bases; unmatched junction bases: 7. This chain's CDR3 is CASSSPSGDLYEQYF. CDR3 bases: TGTGCCAGCAGTTCCCCTAGCGGGGACCTCTACGAGCAGTACTTC.

This chain connects TRBV5-6 to TRBJ1-4; D possibly corresponds to TRBD1 (6 bases). Per the germline V gene, CDR1 is SGHDT and CDR2 is YYEEEE. V lost 1 base, J lost 0 bases, and 13 bases lay in between. The CDR3 is 17 residues long. The CDR3 region is CASSLFGQHATNEKLFF. The CDR3 DNA sequence: TGTGCCAGCAGCTTGTTCGGACAGCATGCAACTAATGAAAAACTGTTTTTT.

This chain links TRBV5-4 with TRBJ2-4, with D unclear. The germline V gene has CDR1 SGHNT and CDR2 YYREEE (reference sequence). V was trimmed by 5 bases and J by 6 bases, leaving 21 bases between them. CDR3 size: 16 residues. The CDR3 DNA sequence: TGTGCCAGCAGTGAAGATCCCGGGTCCACCCTAAACATTCAGTACTTC. Its translation is CASSEDPGSTLNIQYF.

V usage is TRBV7-2 and J usage is TRBJ2-7; 8 positions agree with TRBD2. Germline V gives CDR1 SGHTA, CDR2 FQGNSA. With V trimmed by 5 bases and J by 4 bases, 10 bases remained unmatched. The CDR3 is 15 amino acids. The CDR3 loop is CASSPTWTSQYEQYF. Here the CDR3 DNA reads TGTGCCAGCAGCCCTACATGGACTAGCCAGTACGAGCAGTACTTC.

This chain connects TRBV13 to TRBJ2-3; D perhaps matches TRBD2 (6 bases). V lost 7 bases to trimming and J lost 4 bases, with 18 bases between them. The CDR3 is 15 amino acids. Germline V gene data show CDR1 as PRHDT and CDR2 as FYEKMQ (reference sequence). The DNA of the CDR3 is TGTGCCAGCACCCATTCGACTAGTCTGGCAGATACGCAGTATTTT. Translating gives CASTHSTSLADTQYF.

V usage is TRBV5-6 and J usage is TRBJ2-7, with TRBD1 as a possible D gene (5 bases). Trimming shortened V by 3 bases and J by 3 bases, and 16 bases separated the two germline ends. The CDR3 sequence is 15 residues long. From germline, CDR1 is SGHDT and CDR2 YYEEEE. CDR3 in amino acids: CASSSDTPVNYEQYF. CDR3 nucleotides: TGTGCCAGCAGCTCGGACACTCCGGTGAACTACGAGCAGTACTTC.

V gene TRBV7-9 combines with J gene TRBJ2-5, with D maybe TRBD2 (6 bases). The CDR3 totals 14 residues. Germline CDR1 SEHNR, CDR2 FQNEAQ (reference sequence). The V end was cut by 3 bases, the J end by 1 base, with 9 bases between. CDR3 in amino acids: CASSFQGGQETQYF. CDR3 coding DNA: TGTGCCAGCAGCTTCCAGGGAGGCCAAGAGACCCAGTACTTC.

The V and J genes are TRBV5-6 and TRBJ2-6; D might be TRBD1 or TRBD2, each matching 5 bases. Per the germline V gene, CDR1 is SGHDT and CDR2 is YYEEEE. V gave up 3 bases and J gave up 0 bases, with 16 bases separating them. The CDR3 contains 18 residues. For the CDR3, the DNA is TGTGCCAGCAGCTCCAATCCGGGGACCATCTCTGGGGCCAACGTCCTGACTTTC. Translating gives CASSSNPGTISGANVLTF.

J is TRBJ2-6 and V is TRBV5-1; the D is unclear. V lost 1 base, J lost 1 base, and 3 bases lay in between. Germline CDR1 and CDR2: SGHRS and YFSETQ. The length of the CDR3 is 14 residues. This CDR3 is CASSLISGANVLTF. The CDR3 DNA reads TGCGCCAGCAGCTTGATATCTGGGGCCAACGTCCTGACTTTC.

This clone was detected once. V is TRBV4-3 and J is TRBJ1-4, with TRBD1 matching 7 bases. CDR3 length: 16 amino acids. Germline loops: CDR1 LGHNA, CDR2 YSLEER. The V segment lost 2 bases and the J segment 3 bases; nucleotides outside the gene matches: 6. The CDR3: CASSQRQGSPNEKLFF. The CDR3, as DNA: TGCGCCAGCAGCCAAAGACAGGGATCCCCTAATGAAAAACTGTTTTTT.

The V gene is TRBV7-9, the J gene TRBJ1-2; D unresolved. The CDR3 length is 13 residues. Trimming pared 5 bases from V and 6 bases from J, leaving 13 bases between. Germline V gene sequence: CDR1 SEHNR, CDR2 FQNEAQ (reference sequence). CDR3 in DNA: TGTGCCAGCAGCGTTAGTGGGTGGGATGGCTACACCTTC. Protein product: CASSVSGWDGYTF.

The chain carries TRBV7-9 and TRBJ1-2, with TRBD1 matching over 9 bases. The CDR3 is 14 amino acids. Unmatched junction bases numbered 3, after V lost 5 bases and J lost 2 bases. Germline CDR1 reads SEHNR; CDR2 reads FQNEAQ (reference sequence). The CDR3 nucleotides are TGTGCCAGCAGCCGGGACAGGGAAAACTATGGCTACACCTTC. It specifies CASSRDRENYGYTF.

The rearrangement links TRBV28 to TRBJ2-3, with 8 bases aligning to TRBD2. J gave up 2 bases and V 3 bases, and 4 bases lay outside the gene matches. Germline V CDR1 and CDR2: MDHEN, SYDVKM. The CDR3 has 15 amino acids. CDR3: CASSLSGRPTDTQYF. CDR3 in DNA: TGTGCCAGCAGTTTGAGCGGGAGACCCACAGATACGCAGTATTTT.

The chain carries TRBV15 and TRBJ2-7, with 7 bases that match TRBD2. The CDR3 sequence is 14 residues long. Trimming took 5 bases from V and 6 from J; bases not matched to a gene: 10. CDR1 and CDR2 (germline): LNHNV, YYDKDF (reference sequence). The CDR3 nucleotides read TGTGCCACCAGCGAGGCGGGAGAAGTCAGCGAGCAGTACTTC. This gives the protein CATSEAGEVSEQYF.

The chain carries TRBV6-6 and TRBJ2-1, with no clear D. The germline CDR1 and CDR2 sequences are MNHNY and SVGAGI (reference sequence). Trimming took 10 bases from V and 0 from J, leaving 13 bases between them. This CDR3 contains 14 residues. The CDR3 spells CATNRAFSYNEQFF. The CDR3 DNA reads TGTGCCACCAACCGGGCGTTCTCCTACAATGAGCAGTTCTTC.

The chain combines TRBV5-1 with TRBJ2-7, with D tentatively TRBD2 (5 bases). From germline, CDR1 is SGHRS and CDR2 YFSETQ. This CDR3 comprises 15 residues. V dropped 5 bases and J dropped 5 bases, with 20 bases sitting between them. CDR3 sequence: CASRRRNVGEDEQYF. The CDR3 DNA reads as TGCGCCAGCAGAAGACGAAATGTGGGAGAGGACGAGCAGTACTTC. The whole variable domain, remainder taken from reference TRBV5-1 and TRBJ2-7, is KAGVTQTPRYLIKTRGQQVTLSCSPISGHRSVSWYQQTPGQGLQFLFEYFSETQRNKGNFPGRFSGRQFSNSRSEMNVSTLELGDSALYLCASRRRNVGEDEQYFGPGTRLTVT.